This T cell receptor beta chain was identified during a study of radiotherapy plus CTLA-4 blockade in lung cancer. Germline assignment: CDR1 SGHRS and CDR2 YFSETQ. The junction had 5 bases not matched to a gene; V was cut back by 4 bases and J by 3 bases. The CDR3 is made up of 16 amino acids. In this sample, this clone turned up once. Data came from immunoSEQ multiplex PCR; TCRdb stores just in-frame clones and leaves some out. The table has 75,000 to 100,000 clones, 65% to 80% seen once. The receptor comes from a human donor with non-small cell lung cancer who had a partial response to radiotherapy plus ipilimumab. Some clones in this sample may be carry-over from other donors' samples. The chain combines TRBV5-1 with TRBJ2-3, with 13 bases identical to TRBD2. Sequences were derived from peripheral blood, sampled from a patient treated with radiotherapy plus ipilimumab. In DNA form, the CDR3 reads TGCGCCAGCAGCCTCCAGGGACTAGCGGGAACAGATACGCAGTATTTT. This gives the protein CASSLQGLAGTDTQYF.